Listed below are T cell receptor beta chains from one sample, sequenced in a study of OX40 agonist ivuxolimab in advanced cancers. Libraries were prepared by immunoSEQ multiplex PCR; TCRdb keeps only in-frame clonotypes and omits some of them. In the table there are some 37,000 clones, around 73% of which are singletons. The sequences come from CD4+ or CD8+ T cells sorted from blood, collected in a trial of the OX40 agonist ivuxolimab. Receptors were obtained from an adult with an advanced solid tumor such as melanoma, head and neck, liver or kidney cancer. The CDR3 runs from the conserved cysteine through the conserved F or W. The D gene is left open where the match is weak. Rows may omit the clone size; those that give it use once, few, many or a size class.

clone size: few
J gene: TRBJ1-1
V gene: TRBV30
D gene: .
CDR3 DNA: TGTGCCTGGAGTGTGGGCAGGAACACTGAAGCTTTCTTT
CDR3 protein: CAWSVGRNTEAFF

clone size: .
J gene: TRBJ2-7
V gene: TRBV19
D gene: .
CDR3 DNA: TGTGCCAGCAGTATCGGGGGTCATTATTACGAGCAGTACTTC
CDR3 protein: CASSIGGHYYEQYF

clone size: .
J gene: TRBJ2-3
V gene: TRBV27
D gene: TRBD1
CDR3 DNA: TGTGCCAGCAGCGATGGGACAGGGGGAACAGATACGCAGTATTTT
CDR3 protein: CASSDGTGGTDTQYF

clone size: .
J gene: TRBJ2-2
V gene: TRBV7-9
D gene: .
CDR3 DNA: TGTGCCAGCAGCTCGGACGGCGGGGAGCTGTTTTTT
CDR3 protein: CASSSDGGELFF

clone size: .
J gene: TRBJ2-7
V gene: TRBV30
D gene: .
CDR3 DNA: TGTGCCTGGCGCACCAGGACCGCGGACGAGCAGTACTTC
CDR3 protein: CAWRTRTADEQYF

clone size: .
J gene: TRBJ1-1
V gene: TRBV7-9
D gene: .
CDR3 DNA: TGTGCCAGCAGCTCGGGACTCGGATGGGGTGAAGCTTTCTTT
CDR3 protein: CASSSGLGWGEAFF

clone size: .
J gene: TRBJ2-7
V gene: TRBV6-5
D gene: TRBD1
CDR3 DNA: TGTGCCAGCAGTTACGTAAGGGACAGCAACTACGAGCAGTACTTC
CDR3 protein: CASSYVRDSNYEQYF

clone size: .
J gene: TRBJ2-3
V gene: TRBV6-6
D gene: TRBD1
CDR3 DNA: TGTGCCAGCAGTTACCTTGGGACAGCTAGCACAGATACGCAGTATTTT
CDR3 protein: CASSYLGTASTDTQYF

clone size: .
J gene: TRBJ2-7
V gene: TRBV7-2
D gene: .
CDR3 DNA: TGTGCCAGCAGCTTATTTGGTTGGGGCGGCTACGAGCAGTACTTC
CDR3 protein: CASSLFGWGGYEQYF

clone size: .
J gene: TRBJ2-3
V gene: TRBV28
D gene: .
CDR3 DNA: TGTGCCAGCAGTCAGGGGTTCAGCGCAGATACGCAGTATTTT
CDR3 protein: CASSQGFSADTQYF

clone size: .
J gene: TRBJ2-2
V gene: TRBV28
D gene: .
CDR3 DNA: TGTGCCAGCAGTTTTCGCAACACCGGGGAGCTGTTTTTT
CDR3 protein: CASSFRNTGELFF

clone size: .
J gene: TRBJ1-2
V gene: TRBV5-4
D gene: TRBD1
CDR3 DNA: TGCGCCAGCAGCTTAGACAGGGACTATGGCTACACCTTC
CDR3 protein: CASSLDRDYGYTF

clone size: .
J gene: TRBJ2-1
V gene: TRBV28
D gene: .
CDR3 DNA: TGTGCCAGCAATGCTGGGGTAGCGGCCTACAATGAGCAGTTCTTC
CDR3 protein: CASNAGVAAYNEQFF

clone size: .
J gene: TRBJ2-1
V gene: TRBV6-1
D gene: .
CDR3 DNA: TGTGCCAGCAGTGAAGCGTTCCCTGGGACTTCCTACAATGAGCAGTTCTTC
CDR3 protein: CASSEAFPGTSYNEQFF

clone size: .
J gene: TRBJ1-2
V gene: TRBV4-3
D gene: TRBD1
CDR3 DNA: TGCGCCAGCAGCCAAGGGCAGGGGGTCGGCTATGGCTACACCTTC
CDR3 protein: CASSQGQGVGYGYTF

clone size: .
J gene: TRBJ1-4
V gene: TRBV2
D gene: .
CDR3 DNA: TGTGCCAGCCACAGTCGAACTAATGAAAAACTGTTTTTT
CDR3 protein: CASHSRTNEKLFF

clone size: .
J gene: TRBJ2-7
V gene: TRBV7-8
D gene: .
CDR3 DNA: TGTGCCAGCAGCATTGGTTTCGGGAGAGGGGGGTACGAGCAGTACTTC
CDR3 protein: CASSIGFGRGGYEQYF

clone size: .
J gene: TRBJ2-5
V gene: TRBV7-3
D gene: TRBD1
CDR3 DNA: TGTGCCAGCACCCCAAGGAGGGACAGGGGGCAAATAGAGACCCAGTACTTC
CDR3 protein: CASTPRRDRGQIETQYF

clone size: .
J gene: TRBJ2-1
V gene: TRBV5-1
D gene: .
CDR3 DNA: TGCGCCAGCAGCTCGCCCCGGGGGGCCGAAATGAACAATGAGCAGTTCTTC
CDR3 protein: CASSSPRGAEMNNEQFF

clone size: .
J gene: TRBJ2-7
V gene: TRBV4-2
D gene: TRBD1
CDR3 DNA: TGTGCCAGCAGCGACAGGGGCGAGCAGTACTTC
CDR3 protein: CASSDRGEQYF

clone size: .
J gene: TRBJ1-2
V gene: TRBV28
D gene: TRBD1
CDR3 DNA: TGTGCCAGCAGTTTGGGACAGGGGTGGTGGGATGGCTACACCTTC
CDR3 protein: CASSLGQGWWDGYTF

clone size: .
J gene: TRBJ1-3
V gene: TRBV9
D gene: .
CDR3 DNA: TGTGCCAGCAGCGTAGGTGCAGGGGAAGGAAACACCATATATTTT
CDR3 protein: CASSVGAGEGNTIYF

clone size: once
J gene: TRBJ2-4
V gene: TRBV30
D gene: .
CDR3 DNA: TGTGCCTGGAGTGTATACTTTGCCGGGACCGTCATCAAAAACATTCAGTACTTC
CDR3 protein: CAWSVYFAGTVIKNIQYF

clone size: .
J gene: TRBJ1-2
V gene: TRBV2
D gene: .
CDR3 DNA: TGTGCCAGCAAGGGCACCTATGGCTACACCTTC
CDR3 protein: CASKGTYGYTF

clone size: once
J gene: TRBJ2-5
V gene: TRBV5-4
D gene: .
CDR3 DNA: TGTGCCAGCAGCGCGGGACTTGGGGAGACCCAGTACTTC
CDR3 protein: CASSAGLGETQYF

clone size: .
J gene: TRBJ2-1
V gene: TRBV28
D gene: .
CDR3 DNA: TGTGCCAGCAGCCAGGGGTACTACTCCTACAATGAGCAGTTCTTC
CDR3 protein: CASSQGYYSYNEQFF

clone size: few
J gene: TRBJ2-5
V gene: TRBV9
D gene: .
CDR3 DNA: TGTGCCAGCAGCGTAGAGGACTACCAAGAGACCCAGTACTTC
CDR3 protein: CASSVEDYQETQYF

clone size: once
J gene: TRBJ1-1
V gene: TRBV19
D gene: TRBD1
CDR3 DNA: TGTGCCAGTAGTATAGTCCCATCGGGACAGGGACCTAACACTGAAGCTTTCTTT
CDR3 protein: CASSIVPSGQGPNTEAFF

clone size: .
J gene: TRBJ2-2
V gene: TRBV27
D gene: TRBD1
CDR3 DNA: TGTGCCAGCAGCCTCCTCCGGACAGGGGGATTGACCGGGGAGCTGTTTTTT
CDR3 protein: CASSLLRTGGLTGELFF

clone size: .
J gene: TRBJ1-2
V gene: TRBV5-4
D gene: .
CDR3 DNA: TGTGCCAGCAGCCAAGGAACTTATGGCTACACCTTC
CDR3 protein: CASSQGTYGYTF

clone size: medium-sized
J gene: TRBJ1-2
V gene: TRBV11-2
D gene: .
CDR3 DNA: TGTGCCAGCAGCTTAGCGGGGGGTGGCGGCTACACCTTC
CDR3 protein: CASSLAGGGGYTF

clone size: .
J gene: TRBJ1-1
V gene: TRBV7-9
D gene: TRBD1
CDR3 DNA: TGTGCCAGCAGCTTAGCAAACAGGGGGCGGCGGGGGACTGAAGCTTTCTTT
CDR3 protein: CASSLANRGRRGTEAFF

clone size: .
J gene: TRBJ1-5
V gene: TRBV4-1
D gene: TRBD1
CDR3 DNA: TGCGCCAGCAGCCCAGAAACAGGGGGCGTTAATCAGCCCCAGCATTTT
CDR3 protein: CASSPETGGVNQPQHF

clone size: .
J gene: TRBJ2-1
V gene: TRBV6-5
D gene: .
CDR3 DNA: TGTGCCAGCAGTTACTCGCAATTGAGTGAGCAGTTCTTC
CDR3 protein: CASSYSQLSEQFF

clone size: once
J gene: TRBJ2-1
V gene: TRBV6-1
D gene: .
CDR3 DNA: TGTGCCAGCAGTGATCCGGGGTACACCTACAATGAGCAGTTCTTC
CDR3 protein: CASSDPGYTYNEQFF

clone size: .
J gene: TRBJ1-1
V gene: TRBV6-1
D gene: .
CDR3 DNA: TGTGCCAGCAGTGAGGGGATGCTTGTAACTGAAGCTTTCTTT
CDR3 protein: CASSEGMLVTEAFF

clone size: .
J gene: TRBJ2-7
V gene: TRBV25-1
D gene: .
CDR3 DNA: TGTGCCAGCAGTGAATCGCTCGAGCAGTACTTC
CDR3 protein: CASSESLEQYF

clone size: .
J gene: TRBJ1-2
V gene: TRBV7-3
D gene: .
CDR3 DNA: TGTGCCAGCAGCGCACGGATTAACTATGGCTACACCTTC
CDR3 protein: CASSARINYGYTF

clone size: .
J gene: TRBJ2-6
V gene: TRBV7-7
D gene: .
CDR3 DNA: TGTGCCAGCAGCACTCGTTGTATGCCACAAAGTCGGGCCAACGTCCTGACTTTC
CDR3 protein: CASSTRCMPQSRANVLTF

clone size: .
J gene: TRBJ2-7
V gene: TRBV7-9
D gene: .
CDR3 DNA: TGTGCCAGCAGCTTAGTTACGGATTCCTACGAGCAGTACTTC
CDR3 protein: CASSLVTDSYEQYF

clone size: .
J gene: TRBJ2-3
V gene: TRBV4-3
D gene: .
CDR3 DNA: TGCGCCAGCAGCCGCGGCGGGGCGGGAGATACGCAGTATTTT
CDR3 protein: CASSRGGAGDTQYF

clone size: .
J gene: TRBJ2-3
V gene: TRBV6-6
D gene: .
CDR3 DNA: TGTGCCAGCAAAATGGTGGGGAGCACAGATACGCAGTATTTT
CDR3 protein: CASKMVGSTDTQYF

clone size: .
J gene: TRBJ2-7
V gene: TRBV6-5
D gene: .
CDR3 DNA: TGTGCCAGCAGCACGGGACAAAACTACGAGCAGTACTTC
CDR3 protein: CASSTGQNYEQYF

clone size: .
J gene: TRBJ2-7
V gene: TRBV10-2
D gene: .
CDR3 DNA: TGCGCCAGCGGGGCCATCGCCTACGAGCAGTACTTC
CDR3 protein: CASGAIAYEQYF

clone size: .
J gene: TRBJ2-7
V gene: TRBV6-1
D gene: TRBD2
CDR3 DNA: TGTGCCAGCAAGCGGGATCTAATTACCTACGAGCAGTACTTC
CDR3 protein: CASKRDLITYEQYF

clone size: .
J gene: TRBJ2-3
V gene: TRBV6-5
D gene: TRBD2
CDR3 DNA: TGTGCCAGCAGTTCTAGCGGGTTGGGATATACGCAGTATTTT
CDR3 protein: CASSSSGLGYTQYF

clone size: few
J gene: TRBJ1-5
V gene: TRBV6-6
D gene: .
CDR3 DNA: TGTGCCAGCAGTTACTCTGGGAGCAATCAGCCCCAGCATTTT
CDR3 protein: CASSYSGSNQPQHF

clone size: .
J gene: TRBJ1-1
V gene: TRBV19
D gene: .
CDR3 DNA: TGTGCCAGTAGTACGGGTCTCGAGGGAAAAGAGAACACTGAAGCTTTCTTT
CDR3 protein: CASSTGLEGKENTEAFF

clone size: .
J gene: TRBJ2-7
V gene: TRBV4-2
D gene: TRBD1
CDR3 DNA: TGTGCCAGCAGCCAAGGGGCCCCGGGACAGGGGGCCTACGAGCAGTACTTC
CDR3 protein: CASSQGAPGQGAYEQYF

clone size: .
J gene: TRBJ1-5
V gene: TRBV28
D gene: .
CDR3 DNA: TGTGCCAGCAGTTTAGAGGGTAGTCAGCCCCAGCATTTT
CDR3 protein: CASSLEGSQPQHF

clone size: .
J gene: TRBJ2-3
V gene: TRBV4-1
D gene: TRBD1
CDR3 DNA: TGCGCCAGCAGCCACCCCGGGACAGGGGGCACAGATACGCAGTATTTT
CDR3 protein: CASSHPGTGGTDTQYF

clone size: .
J gene: TRBJ1-6
V gene: TRBV6-9
D gene: .
CDR3 DNA: TGTGCCAGCAGTTACGGGCCGGGCGATTCACCCCTCCACTTT
CDR3 protein: CASSYGPGDSPLHF

clone size: .
J gene: TRBJ1-1
V gene: TRBV6-5
D gene: .
CDR3 DNA: TGTGCCAGCAGTCCCTCAGGTGCCGGCGCTGAAGCTTTCTTT
CDR3 protein: CASSPSGAGAEAFF